This T cell receptor beta chain stems from a study of tumor-infiltrating lymphocytes in oesophageal squamous cell carcinoma (TCRdb year 2016). There are 14 amino acids in the CDR3, from cysteine to phenylalanine inclusive. Only the CDR3 part of the read is kept: 42 bases, read in frame from the first base. Trimming at the junction amounts to 5 bases on V and 4 bases on J, and the germline ends lie 12 bases apart. From the germline V gene, CDR1 is SGHNT and CDR2 is YENEEA. The library was produced with PCR. Sequencing instrument: Illumina HiSeq 2000. The public reads were reprocessed in TCRdb via fastp at Q25 and MiXCR, keeping in-frame beta chains. Every distinct CDR3 protein forms one entry, paired with its most common genes and DNA. This sample gives roughly 11,000 distinct CDR3 sequences in total; around half of them show up just once. The ten largest clones represent about 25% of the sample. Concerning this clonotype: No antigen is known for it. It has no much larger one-base neighbor in the sample; base qualities were not kept.

Recombination connected TRBV11-3 to TRBJ2-1; the D element could tentatively be TRBD1 or TRBD2, as 5 bases agree for each. Specimen: esophageal tumor tissue. The receptor comes from a male donor with esophageal squamous cell carcinoma. The encoded CDR3 is CASSAPGTYNEQFF. Here is the DNA: TGTGCCAGCAGCGCTCCCGGGACGTACAATGAGCAGTTCTTC.